This paragraph reports one T cell receptor beta chain. These data originate in a study of blood T cells in healthy people across ages. This CDR3 spans 17 amino acids. Germline V lookup: CDR1 SGHRS, CDR2 YFSETQ. Trimming took 2 bases from V and 0 from J; bases not matched to a gene: 9. PCR was performed a second time for roughly 7 to 12 cycles using a sample-barcoded 5' primer and a J-beta primer mix. Each CDR3 protein is one row after TCRdb ran MiXCR on the 5' RACE reads. The data contain 1.5 million to 2 million distinct CDR3 sequences, roughly two fifths of them singletons. The genes are TRBV5-1 and TRBJ2-3; 7 positions agree with TRBD1. The sequenced sample was blood. The clonotype originates from a human donor in good health. The CDR3: CASSFGPTGTSTDTQYF. In DNA form, the CDR3 reads TGCGCCAGCAGCTTTGGGCCGACAGGGACCAGCACAGATACGCAGTATTTT.